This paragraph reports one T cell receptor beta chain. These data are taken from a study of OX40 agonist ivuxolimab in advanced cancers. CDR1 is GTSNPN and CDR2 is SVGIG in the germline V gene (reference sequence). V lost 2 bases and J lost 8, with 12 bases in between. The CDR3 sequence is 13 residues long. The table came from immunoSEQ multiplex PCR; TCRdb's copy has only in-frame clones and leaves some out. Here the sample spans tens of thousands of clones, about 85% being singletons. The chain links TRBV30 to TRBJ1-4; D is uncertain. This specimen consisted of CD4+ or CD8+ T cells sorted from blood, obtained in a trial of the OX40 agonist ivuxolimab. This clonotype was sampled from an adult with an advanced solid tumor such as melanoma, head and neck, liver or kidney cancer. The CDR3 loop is CAWSNGVGEKLFF. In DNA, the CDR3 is TGTGCCTGGAGTAATGGGGTAGGGGAAAAACTGTTTTTT.